This TCR beta chain was recorded in a study of glioma-infiltrating T cells. Findings and caveats of the study: Tissue-blood divergence was below expectation in non-neoplastic patients, above in gliomas. Very few CDR3 sequences were shared between tissue and blood.

The CDR3 spans 15 residues. V dropped 3 bases and J dropped 0 bases, with 12 bases sitting between them. From germline, CDR1 is SGHVS and CDR2 FNYEAQ. Amplification of TCR alpha and beta CDR3 regions from RNA used iRepertoire nested multiplex PCR. Input was 100-400 ng of tissue mRNA or PBMC total RNA. TCRdb reprocessed the multiplex PCR reads via MiXCR and lists one record per CDR3 protein. The table shows under 200,000 distinct CDR3 sequences, with around 42% occurring only once. This clonotype has ten or more counts. Its antigen is not known. The chain carries TRBV7-6 and TRBJ2-7; D possibly matches TRBD1 or TRBD2 (5 bases each). The source is a human donor with low-grade glioma or glioblastoma, undergoing nonglioma brain surgery, or in good health (not recorded which). What was sequenced was glioma tissue, nonneoplastic brain tissue, or PBMCs (not recorded which). CDR3 protein: CASSLGDLTSYEQYF. As DNA, the CDR3 is TGTGCCAGCAGCTTGGGGGACCTGACCTCCTACGAGCAGTACTTC.